The subject of this entry is one TCR beta chain. Its target is not known. The data were taken from a study of T cells in Graves' hyperthyroidism and ophthalmopathy. Study findings and constraints: Expanded thyroid clonotypes (above 0.001) were mostly also found in blood.

RNA transcripts were the template for amplifying TCR beta CDR3 regions. First-round RT-PCR targeting the TCR CDR3 was performed with the HTBI primer set. TCRdb redid the calling of the multiplex PCR reads with MiXCR, one entry per CDR3 protein. The profile covers almost 500,000 distinct CDR3 sequences, with approximately 23% appearing a single time and under 55% taken by the ten largest. Per germline, CDR1 KGHSH and CDR2 LQKENI. The CDR3 consists of 12 residues. With 2 bases removed from V and 5 bases from J, the gap between germline ends came to 5 bases. This clonotype was sampled from a woman in her seventies with Graves' ophthalmopathy. The genes are TRBV18 and TRBJ2-3; D gene ambiguous. What was sequenced was blood. CDR3 sequence reads: CASSPTQDTQYF. The CDR3 nucleotides read TGTGCCAGCTCACCAACCCAAGATACGCAGTATTTT.